This is a list of T cell receptor beta chains from one sample in a study of OX40 agonist ivuxolimab in advanced cancers. Measured with immunoSEQ multiplex PCR; TCRdb has only the in-frame clones, and not every one. The table has tens of thousands of clones, 83% seen once; the top ten hold over 15%. The sample was CD4+ or CD8+ T cells sorted from blood, taken in a trial of the OX40 agonist ivuxolimab. The receptors derive from an adult with an advanced solid tumor such as melanoma, head and neck, liver or kidney cancer. CDR3s include the opening cysteine and the closing phenylalanine or tryptophan. Each record gives: CDR3 length, clone size, J gene, D gene, V gene, CDR3 protein, CDR3 DNA. D genes are given only for firm matches. A clone size is listed for some rows: how often the clone was seen (once, few, many), or a class if it is expanded.

14 - TRBJ2-3 TRBD2 TRBV28 CASSSLAGTDTQYF TGTGCCAGCAGTTCCCTAGCGGGCACAGATACGCAGTATTTT
15 - TRBJ2-7 TRBD1 TRBV27 CASSEVDRSSYEQYF TGTGCCAGCAGTGAAGTGGACAGGAGCTCCTACGAGCAGTACTTC
13 - TRBJ2-7 - TRBV5-6 CASSLGGPYEQYF TGTGCCAGCAGCTTGGGCGGTCCCTACGAGCAGTACTTC
13 - TRBJ2-1 TRBD1 TRBV28 CASSPLQGFEQFF TGTGCCAGCAGTCCATTACAGGGGTTTGAGCAGTTCTTC
14 - TRBJ1-2 - TRBV27 CASSPGGGAFGYTF TGTGCCAGCAGCCCTGGGGGGGGCGCCTTCGGCTACACCTTC
18 - TRBJ1-4 - TRBV7-9 CASSLAGYGAATNEKLFF TGTGCCAGCAGCTTAGCAGGTTATGGTGCAGCAACTAATGAAAAACTGTTTTTT
17 - TRBJ2-7 TRBD1 TRBV7-6 CASSHSSDGTGIHEQYF TGTGCCAGCAGCCATTCTTCCGACGGGACAGGGATACACGAGCAGTACTTC
13 - TRBJ2-7 TRBD2 TRBV7-6 CASSLARGDEQYF TGTGCCAGCAGCTTAGCGCGGGGGGACGAGCAGTACTTC
13 few TRBJ2-7 - TRBV5-6 CASSLGYSYEQYF TGTGCCAGCAGCTTGGGTTACTCCTACGAGCAGTACTTC
16 - TRBJ1-2 - TRBV12-5 CASGLVHGGALDGYTF TGTGCTAGTGGTTTGGTCCATGGGGGGGCGCTTGATGGCTACACCTTC
16 once TRBJ2-5 - TRBV7-9 CASSPQTGRYAETQYF TGTGCCAGCAGCCCCCAGACAGGGAGGTACGCGGAGACCCAGTACTTC
16 once TRBJ2-7 TRBD2 TRBV27 CASSPLTSGGAFEQYF TGTGCCAGCAGTCCCTTGACTAGCGGGGGGGCCTTCGAGCAGTACTTC
14 - TRBJ2-7 - TRBV7-9 CASSLEGVAYEQYF TGTGCCAGCAGCTTAGAAGGGGTGGCCTACGAGCAGTACTTC
14 - TRBJ2-7 TRBD1 TRBV19 CASSPDRVAYEQYF TGTGCCAGTAGCCCGGACAGGGTGGCCTACGAGCAGTACTTC
13 - TRBJ1-2 - TRBV15 CATSRGGGFGYTF TGTGCCACCAGCAGGGGGGGTGGCTTTGGCTACACCTTC
14 medium-sized TRBJ1-1 - TRBV11-3 CASSLDWRSTEAFF TGTGCCAGCAGCTTAGATTGGCGCAGCACTGAAGCTTTCTTT
13 - TRBJ2-5 - TRBV5-5 CASSLGSQETQYF TGTGCCAGCAGCTTGGGTAGTCAAGAGACCCAGTACTTC
12 few TRBJ2-7 - TRBV7-9 CASSLLVYEQYF TGTGCCAGCAGCTTATTGGTCTACGAGCAGTACTTC
13 - TRBJ2-7 TRBD1 TRBV6-1 CASSPGQVYEQYF TGTGCCAGCAGCCCTGGACAGGTCTACGAGCAGTACTTC
15 - TRBJ2-1 TRBD2 TRBV6-6 CASSYGLAGEGEQFF TGTGCCAGCAGTTATGGGCTAGCGGGAGAAGGTGAGCAGTTCTTC
15 - TRBJ2-3 - TRBV6-4 CASSVADGGLDTQYF TGTGCCAGCAGCGTAGCGGATGGAGGGTTGGATACGCAGTATTTT
13 - TRBJ2-7 - TRBV5-1 CASSLSPGNEQYF TGCGCCAGCAGCTTGTCCCCCGGGAACGAGCAGTACTTC
12 - TRBJ2-3 - TRBV5-1 CASSPYTDTQYF TGCGCCAGCAGCCCCTACACAGATACGCAGTATTTT